The 18 T cell receptor beta chains below come from one sample, sequenced in a study of post-analysis software for immune sequencing data. These TCRs' antigens remain unknown. Points from the study as a whole: With TRBV5-6, TRBV5-1 and TRBV20-1 included, 4 or 5 TRBV segments were more frequent in patients than in controls.

cDNA libraries of TCR beta carried unique molecular identifiers. TCRdb reprocessed the PCR reads via MiXCR and lists one record per CDR3 protein. Among about 380,000 distinct CDR3 sequences listed, roughly 36% were seen once. Sequencing used blood. Source of these receptors: a girl aged 10-17 years with multiple sclerosis.

CDR3 in amino acids: CASSDPRDNNDIQYF. The CDR3 bases are TGTGCCAGCAGTGACCCCCGGGACAATAATGACATTCAGTACTTC. The chain is built from TRBV6-4 and TRBJ2-4; tentative D call: TRBD1 (6 bases). Germline V gives CDR1 MRHNA, CDR2 SNTAGT. Trimming cost V 2 bases and J 8 bases, with 16 bases left between them. The CDR3 is 15 amino acids.

This clonotype was counted between two and nine times. The chain links TRBV7-9 to TRBJ1-2; D might be TRBD1 (5 bases). Trimming removed 5 bases at V and 0 bases at J, with 16 bases between. The CDR3 consists of 16 residues. Germline CDR1 reads SEHNR; CDR2 reads FQNEAQ (reference sequence). CDR3 sequence reads: CASSPPREIPNYGYTF. The CDR3 DNA sequence: TGTGCCAGCAGCCCCCCCAGGGAAATTCCTAACTATGGCTACACCTTC.

The chain joins TRBV7-9 to TRBJ2-1, with D uncertain. The CDR3 has 10 amino acids. V lost 3 bases to trimming and J lost 8 bases, with 2 bases between them. Germline V gene sequence: CDR1 SEHNR, CDR2 FQNEAQ (reference sequence). The DNA of the CDR3 is TGTGCCAGCAGCTTCCATGAGCAGTTCTTC. This sequence encodes CASSFHEQFF.

The CDR3 DNA is TGTGCCAGCAGCCCCCGAGGGGGGCCGTCCTTCCACGAGCAGTACTTC. Translated: CASSPRGGPSFHEQYF. The V gene is TRBV3-1, the J gene TRBJ2-7, with D possibly called TRBD1 or TRBD2 (6 bases each). CDR1 is LGHDT and CDR2 is YNNKEL in the germline V gene (reference sequence). V was pared by 4 bases and J by 5 bases, with 21 bases between. The CDR3 covers 16 residues.

This clonotype was counted ten times or more. The chain couples TRBV12-3 or TRBV12-4 to TRBJ2-5; 7 bases fit TRBD2. This CDR3 is 13 amino acids long. After removal of 4 bases from V and 5 bases from J, the junction contained 4 bases not matched to a gene. CDR3 loop: CASSSSGDETQYF. The CDR3 bases are TGTGCCAGCAGTTCCAGCGGGGACGAGACCCAGTACTTC.

This clonotype was recorded a few times. V is TRBV12-3 or TRBV12-4 and J is TRBJ1-2; tentatively, D is TRBD1 (6 bases). The CDR3 is 14 residues long. V lost 6 bases and J 8 bases, leaving 19 bases between the germline ends. The CDR3 here is CASRESGGQEGYTF. In nucleotides, the CDR3 is TGTGCCAGCAGGGAGAGTGGGGGGCAGGAAGGCTACACCTTC.

At least ten counts were recorded for this clonotype. V usage is TRBV7-3 and J usage is TRBJ2-1; TRBD2 might be the D (6 bases). This CDR3 contains 16 residues. Per the germline V gene, CDR1 is SGHTA and CDR2 is FQGTGA. Trimming cost V 4 bases and J 2 bases, with 15 bases left between them. CDR3: CASSSLGASAYNEQFF. The CDR3 coding sequence is TGTGCCAGCAGCTCTCTTGGGGCTAGCGCCTACAATGAGCAGTTCTTC.

This clonotype occurred a few times. This rearrangement joins TRBV5-1 to TRBJ2-5; D is perhaps TRBD1 (6 bases). The germline V gene encodes CDR1 SGHRS and CDR2 YFSETQ. Trimming removed 4 bases from V and 5 bases from J, with 15 bases in between. This CDR3 is 14 amino acids long. Written as DNA, the CDR3 is TGCGCCAGCAGCCGTAGACAGGCGTGGGAGACCCAGTACTTC. It translates to CASSRRQAWETQYF. Full variable domain (missing parts from reference TRBV5-1 and TRBJ2-5): KAGVTQTPRYLIKTRGQQVTLSCSPISGHRSVSWYQQTPGQGLQFLFEYFSETQRNKGNFPGRFSGRQFSNSRSEMNVSTLELGDSALYLCASSRRQAWETQYFGPGTRLLVL.

In its sample, this clonotype was seen once. A clone one base away is much larger, so this may be a read error. This chain links TRBV20-1 with TRBJ2-3; 13 bases are a match to TRBD2. Per the germline V gene, CDR1 is DFQATT and CDR2 is SNEGSKA (reference sequence). CDR3 length: 14 amino acids. The CDR3: CGARLAGGGDTQYF. As DNA, the CDR3 is TGCGGTGCTAGACTAGCGGGGGGAGGAGATACGCAGTATTTT.

This rearrangement joins TRBV9 to TRBJ2-3, with D perhaps TRBD2 (5 bases). Germline V CDR1 and CDR2: SGDLS, YYNGEE. The CDR3 runs to 17 residues. V was cut by 0 bases and J by 6 bases, with 20 bases left in between. CDR3 DNA sequence: TGTGCCAGCAGCGTAGGGCAGCTCCCGTTTTCGGGGGATACGCAGTATTTT. Amino acid sequence: CASSVGQLPFSGDTQYF. The full variable domain, rest sourced from reference TRBV9 and TRBJ2-3, is DSGVTQTPKHLITATGQRVTLRCSPRSGDLSVYWYQQSLDQGLQFLIQYYNGEERAKGNILERFSAQQFPDLHSELNLSSLELGDSALYFCASSVGQLPFSGDTQYFGPGTRLTVL.

As for this clonotype: A junction end diverges from the germline sequence, so it may reflect a read error. The rearrangement joins TRBV29-1 to TRBJ1-1; no reliable D call. The CDR3 covers 12 residues. Germline lookup yields CDR1 SQVTM and CDR2 ANQGSEA. The CDR3: CSVEARPAEAFF. The DNA for the CDR3 is TGCAGCGTGGAAGCACGTCCCGCTGAAGCTTTCTTT.

This clonotype was observed many times. V usage is TRBV7-3 and J usage is TRBJ2-3, with a weak D call TRBD1 (6 bases). This CDR3 region has 14 residues. Trimming shortened V by 2 bases and J by 4 bases, and 10 bases separated the two germline ends. The germline V gene has CDR1 SGHTA and CDR2 FQGTGA. The CDR3 loop is CASSLSHRADTQYF. The CDR3 DNA reads as TGTGCCAGCAGCTTATCTCACAGGGCAGATACGCAGTATTTT.

This chain links TRBV7-2 with TRBJ1-6; 9 nucleotides agree with TRBD1. Germline assignment: CDR1 SGHTA and CDR2 FQGNSA. V gave up 5 bases and J gave up 13 bases; unmatched junction bases: 9. The CDR3 extends over 14 amino acids. The CDR3 here is CASSKRDREIPLHF. The CDR3 nucleotides are TGTGCCAGCAGCAAGAGGGACAGGGAAATTCCCCTCCACTTT.

The chain combines TRBV3-1 with TRBJ2-1, with TRBD2 matching over 9 bases. TRBJ2-7 explains the end of the DNA better; the J call may be wrong. This CDR3 is 17 amino acids long. Per germline, CDR1 LGHDT and CDR2 YNNKEL (reference sequence). CDR3 DNA sequence: TGTGCCAGCAGCCCACTCCCCGGCGGGGGGGCGTACAATGAGCAGTACTTC. Amino acids: CASSPLPGGGAYNEQYF.

This clonotype has a handful of counts. This chain connects TRBV14 to TRBJ2-1, with no clear D. Germline V gene lookup returns CDR1 SGHDN and CDR2 FVKESK. Deletions cut 2 bases from V and 12 bases from J, with 11 bases between. The CDR3 has 12 residues. CDR3 sequence: CASSQIPLGQFF. The CDR3 DNA reads TGTGCCAGCAGCCAAATCCCGCTGGGGCAGTTCTTC. The whole variable domain, remainder taken from reference TRBV14 and TRBJ2-1, is EAGVTQFPSHSVIEKGQTVTLRCDPISGHDNLYWYRRVMGKEIKFLLHFVKESKQDESGMPNNRFLAERTGGTYSTLKVQPAELEDSGVYFCASSQIPLGQFFGPGTRLTVL.

In its sample, this clonotype was seen many times. The junction and the germline gene differ at one end; a read error may be behind it. CDR3 loop: CSVEGGDTYYGYTF. For the CDR3, the DNA is TGCAGCGTGGAAGGAGGGGACACCTACTATGGCTACACCTTC. The chain is built from TRBV29-1 and TRBJ1-2, with a possible D match to TRBD1 (6 bases). Germline loops: CDR1 SQVTM, CDR2 ANQGSEA. The CDR3 is 14 amino acids.

The chain couples TRBV6-1 to TRBJ2-4, with D possibly being TRBD1 (5 bases). The end of the DNA fits TRBJ2-7 better, so the J call may be wrong. Per germline, CDR1 MNHNS and CDR2 SASEGT. This CDR3 region has 18 residues. The CDR3 loop is CASSAPVVPGLPSYEQYF. The CDR3 coding sequence is TGTGCCAGCAGTGCTCCCGTCGTACCAGGGCTCCCCTCCTACGAGCAGTACTTC.

This clonotype was found a few times. The rearrangement uses TRBV7-2 and TRBJ2-1; 11 bases fit TRBD1. Germline trimming cut 4 bases from V and 3 bases from J; bases unmatched to any gene: 8. The length of the CDR3 is 17 residues. Germline lookup yields CDR1 SGHTA and CDR2 FQGNSA. The CDR3 coding sequence is TGTGCCAGCAGCTCACCCTCCGGGACAGGGGGCTACAATGAGCAGTTCTTC. It codes for CASSSPSGTGGYNEQFF.